The entry below gives a single T cell receptor beta chain sequence along with its context. As processed by the authors: How many nucleated cells were present was estimated from reference gene primer amplification. This table comes from immunoSEQ multiplex PCR, and its TCRdb copy is limited to in-frame clones, with some not included. V and J calls plus clone size are reproduced from that table; the DNA served to infer D and trimming. The table lists around 150,000 clones, about nine tenths of them singletons. These data come from a study of blood T cell repertoires in COVID-19. Across the whole study: From the United States, Italy and Spain came samples of acute and convalescent COVID-19. PBMCs, B-cell-depleted T cells, or T cells provided the cDNA or gDNA that made up the material.

Germline lookup yields CDR1 SGHAT and CDR2 FQDESV (reference sequence). CDR3 length: 13 amino acids. With 8 bases removed from V and 0 bases from J, the gap between germline ends came to 9 bases. The Seattle patients, enrolled during active infection, were followed longitudinally. This TCR was recovered from a man younger than 40 with COVID-19, enrolled during active disease. The gene calls are TRBV11-1 and TRBJ2-3; D is unresolved. The specimen sequenced was peripheral blood. CDR3 sequence (DNA): TGTGCCAGCGGTGGCTCTAGCACAGATACGCAGTATTTT. Amino acids: CASGGSSTDTQYF.